This T cell receptor (beta chain) comes out of a study of shared clonotypes between healthy human individuals. Study outcomes and limitations: With four donors compared, about 5.2% of naive CD4 clonotypes were shared.

Healthy HIV-negative adults without recent acute infections or vaccinations served as donors. V gave up 0 bases and J gave up 5 bases, with 21 bases separating them. Germline values: CDR1 MGHRA, CDR2 YSYEKL. The length of the CDR3 is 18 residues. For this clone: As yet, its antigen is unknown.

Replicate PCRs from sorted subsets contained 200 ng DNA, which is 30,000 to 35,000 T cell genomes. As handled by the study authors: Without quality scores, immunoSEQ junctional reads could not be filtered like full-length reads. Libraries were prepared by immunoSEQ multiplex PCR; TCRdb keeps only in-frame clonotypes and omits some of them. Clonal size and the V and J genes are those of that table, whereas D and trimming came from the DNA. This sample has roughly 2,500,000 clones; approximately 94% occur once, and the top ten carry more than 0.35%. The gene calls are TRBV4-1 and TRBJ2-3; D not certain. This TCR came from a man aged 18 to 29 in good health. Some clones in this sample may be carry-over from other donors' samples. Sequencing was done on a sample of naive CD4+ T cells from PBMCs. Subset reported: CD45RA+ positively selected. As DNA, the CDR3 is TGCGCCAGCAGCCAAGAAAGGCACGGCGGAACTTACAAAGATACGCAGTATTTT. It is translated as CASSQERHGGTYKDTQYF.